These 28 T cell receptor beta chains share one sample of origin, sequenced in a study of cytomegalovirus exposure and HLA in healthy donors. The PCR contained 60 Vbeta and 13 Jbeta primers. Assay used: immunoSEQ multiplex PCR; TCRdb lists only in-frame clones, some missing. Of approximately 95,000 clones listed, 78% are singletons. What was sequenced was PBMCs. These receptors all come from a woman between 40 and 55 years old in good health and CMV-seropositive.

The chain links TRBV9 to TRBJ2-7, with TRBD2 identical over 15 bases. The CDR3 has 15 residues. The germline V gene has CDR1 SGDLS and CDR2 YYNGEE. Trimming at V came to 4 bases and at J to 3 bases, leaving 2 bases not matched to a gene. The chain's CDR3 is CASSKGLAGGYEQYF. The CDR3 coding sequence is TGTGCCAGCAGCAAGGGACTAGCGGGAGGCTACGAGCAGTACTTC.

This clone was found once. The gene calls are TRBV9 and TRBJ2-3; 11 bases match TRBD2. CDR3 length equals 16 residues. CDR1 SGDLS and CDR2 YYNGEE come from the germline V gene. V lost 7 bases to trimming and J lost 4 bases; unmatched junction nucleotides: 11. CDR3 coding DNA: TGTGCCAGCTCTGGTAGCGGGAGGGCCGGGGCAGATACGCAGTATTTT. Translated: CASSGSGRAGADTQYF.

The V gene is TRBV7-8, the J gene TRBJ2-6; D possibly corresponds to TRBD1 (6 bases). Trimming removed 5 bases at V and 2 bases at J, with 16 bases between. This CDR3 contains 17 residues. Germline-derived CDR1 and CDR2 are SGHVS and FQNEAQ. CDR3 coding DNA: TGTGCCAGCAGCATAAAACCCAGGGGTGCTGGGGCCAACGTCCTGACTTTC. Encoded protein: CASSIKPRGAGANVLTF.

Only one count was recorded for this clone. Here the CDR3 reads CASSQTPGTAYEQYF. DNA of the CDR3: TGTGCCAGCAGCCAAACACCTGGGACAGCTTACGAGCAGTACTTC. The V and J genes are TRBV13 and TRBJ2-7, with TRBD1 matching 7 bases. Germline V gives CDR1 PRHDT, CDR2 FYEKMQ (reference sequence). V shed 5 bases and J 4 bases; nucleotides not matched to a gene: 11. The CDR3 is made up of 15 amino acids.

Details on this clone: The junction shows a germline mismatch at one end, possibly a read error. The gene calls are TRBV2 and TRBJ1-1; D not certain. The CDR3 has 11 residues. Per the germline V gene, CDR1 is SNHLY and CDR2 is FYNNEI. DNA of the CDR3: TGTGCCAGCAGCGGGTACACTGAAGCTCTCTTT. It is translated as CASSGYTEALF.

The CDR3 sequence is CASSRTRTSGPYEQYF. The CDR3 coding sequence is TGTGCCAGCAGCCGTACCCGGACTAGCGGGCCCTACGAGCAGTACTTC. The genes are TRBV5-5 and TRBJ2-7, with 11 positions matching TRBD2. Trimming removed 4 bases from V and 2 bases from J; junction bases left unmatched: 8. Per the germline V gene, CDR1 is SGHKS and CDR2 is YYEKEE (reference sequence). CDR3 length: 16 amino acids. Filled out from reference TRBV5-5 and TRBJ2-7, the complete variable domain reads DAGVTQSPTHLIKTRGQQVTLRCSPISGHKSVSWYQQVLGQGPQFIFQYYEKEERGRGNFPDRFSARQFPNYSSELNVNALLLGDSALYLCASSRTRTSGPYEQYFGPGTRLTVT.

This clone was detected a few times. V and J are TRBV19 and TRBJ1-4; 8 bases line up with TRBD1. V was pared by 5 bases and J by 4 bases, with 3 bases of the junction left unmatched. Germline-derived CDR1 and CDR2 are LNHDA and SQIVND (reference sequence). This CDR3 contains 14 residues. The CDR3 region is CASSWDRNNEKLFF. The CDR3 DNA sequence: TGTGCCAGTAGTTGGGACAGGAATAATGAAAAACTGTTTTTT.

CDR3 DNA sequence: TGTGCCAGCAGTGAGTCTAGCGGGATGGTCAATGAGCAGTTCTTC. This translates into CASSESSGMVNEQFF. V gene TRBV2 combines with J gene TRBJ2-1; 9 bases line up with TRBD2. After removal of 3 bases from V and 6 bases from J, the junction contained 6 bases not matched to a gene. Germline CDR1 and CDR2: SNHLY and FYNNEI. The CDR3 is 15 residues long.

The chain links TRBV28 to TRBJ1-2, with D tentatively TRBD1 (6 bases). Trimming stripped 10 bases from V and 4 bases from J, with 13 bases between. Germline lookup yields CDR1 MDHEN and CDR2 SYDVKM. The CDR3 consists of 12 residues. The CDR3 is CATLGAGYGYTF. In nucleotides, the CDR3 is TGTGCCACCCTGGGGGCGGGCTATGGCTACACCTTC.

V and J are TRBV4-1 and TRBJ2-5, with D perhaps matching TRBD1 (6 bases). The CDR3 totals 15 residues. The V gene's germline CDR1 is MGHRA and CDR2 YSYEKL. V lost 4 bases and J lost 5, with 17 bases in between. In nucleotides, the CDR3 is TGCGCCAGCAGCCCCCGGGACACCAGGGTTGAGACCCAGTACTTC. This gives the protein CASSPRDTRVETQYF.

Here the CDR3 reads CASNRASGNTIYF. The CDR3, as DNA: TGTGCCAGCAACAGGGCCTCTGGAAACACCATATATTTT. The chain uses TRBV2 and TRBJ1-3; D perhaps matches TRBD1 (6 bases). V gave up 7 bases and J gave up 0 bases, with 7 bases separating them. The CDR3 has 13 residues. Per the germline V gene, CDR1 is SNHLY and CDR2 is FYNNEI.

The rearrangement joins TRBV27 to TRBJ2-7; 10 positions match TRBD1. The CDR3 has 16 amino acids. Germline V lookup: CDR1 MNHEY, CDR2 SMNVEV (reference sequence). Trimming took 4 bases from V and 2 from J; bases not matched to a gene: 8. CDR3 protein: CASSSFGQGGTYEQYF. DNA of the CDR3: TGTGCCAGCAGTTCATTTGGACAGGGGGGCACCTACGAGCAGTACTTC.

This clone appeared once. The chain carries TRBV9 and TRBJ2-3; D remains unclear. Trimming stripped 0 bases from V and 0 bases from J, with 11 bases between. This CDR3 has 16 residues. Germline V gene sequence: CDR1 SGDLS, CDR2 YYNGEE. The DNA of the CDR3 is TGTGCCAGCAGCGTAGATGTCCCCAGGAGCACAGATACGCAGTATTTT. Amino acids: CASSVDVPRSTDTQYF.

This chain joins TRBV27 and TRBJ1-1; 7 positions agree with TRBD1. Germline CDR1 is MNHEY and CDR2 is SMNVEV (reference sequence). This CDR3 contains 15 residues. Germline trimming cut 5 bases from V and 0 bases from J; bases unmatched to any gene: 6. CDR3 region: CASSTKRGLNTEAFF. CDR3 nucleotides: TGTGCCAGCAGTACGAAAAGGGGGCTGAACACTGAAGCTTTCTTT.

The V call is TRBV5-1, the J call TRBJ2-5; 8 bases fit TRBD2. Germline lookup yields CDR1 SGHRS and CDR2 YFSETQ. This CDR3 contains 16 residues. V gave up 1 base and J gave up 2 bases; unmatched junction bases: 7. The CDR3 is CASSLRFTSGQETQYF. The CDR3 coding sequence is TGCGCCAGCAGCTTGCGTTTTACTAGCGGACAAGAGACCCAGTACTTC.

Comments on this clone: Different DNA sequences within this sample yield the same CDR3. V and J are TRBV5-1 and TRBJ2-5, with D perhaps matching TRBD2 (5 bases). Germline lookup yields CDR1 SGHRS and CDR2 YFSETQ. This CDR3 is 12 amino acids long. V lost 0 bases and J 5 bases, leaving 5 bases between the germline ends. As DNA, the CDR3 is TGCGCCAGCAGCTTGGGGAGGGAGACCCAGTACTTC. This codes for CASSLGRETQYF.

This clone was seen more than once but under ten times. The gene calls are TRBV5-1 and TRBJ2-7, with a weak D call TRBD2 (5 bases). CDR1 and CDR2 (germline): SGHRS, YFSETQ. CDR3 length equals 13 residues. The V end was cut by 4 bases, the J end by 6 bases, with 14 bases between. The CDR3 protein is CASSPLGQSEQYF. Written as DNA, the CDR3 is TGCGCCAGCAGCCCACTAGGTCAGAGCGAGCAGTACTTC.

A word on this clone: An end of the junction does not agree with germline; a read error may underlie this. V usage is TRBV5-1 and J usage is TRBJ2-1; TRBD2 aligns across 7 bases. Germline assignment: CDR1 SGHRS and CDR2 YFSETQ. This CDR3 has 14 amino acids. CDR3 in amino acids: CASSMTSFKDEQFF. CDR3 coding DNA: TGTGCCAGCAGCATGACTAGCTTTAAGGATGAGCAGTTCTTC.

The chain employs TRBV5-6 and TRBJ1-5, with TRBD1 matching over 10 bases. The V segment lost 3 bases and the J segment 3 bases; nucleotides outside the gene matches: 6. Germline CDR1 SGHDT, CDR2 YYEEEE. This CDR3 comprises 16 residues. For the CDR3, the DNA is TGTGCCAGCAGCTCCACAGGGACAGGGGACAATCAGCCCCAGCATTTT. Translated, it gives CASSSTGTGDNQPQHF.

V usage is TRBV5-4 and J usage is TRBJ1-2; D is ambiguous. CDR3 length: 14 residues. Between the trimmed V and J ends, which lost 3 bases and 8 bases, there was a span of 17 bases. Looked up from germline, CDR1 is SGHNT and CDR2 is YYREEE (reference sequence). The CDR3 loop is CASSSTHQSRGYTF. Written as DNA, the CDR3 is TGTGCCAGCAGCTCGACCCATCAATCCAGGGGCTACACCTTC.

The chain carries TRBV7-9 and TRBJ1-1; D is uncertain. With 1 base removed from V and 9 bases from J, the gap between germline ends came to 15 bases. The length of the CDR3 is 14 residues. The germline CDR1 and CDR2 sequences are SEHNR and FQNEAQ (reference sequence). In DNA form, the CDR3 reads TGTGCCAGCAGCTTAGTTCAAGTGAGAGGAAAAGCTTTCTTT. It encodes CASSLVQVRGKAFF. The full variable domain, completed using reference TRBV7-9 and TRBJ1-1, is DTGVSQNPRHKITKRGQNVTFRCDPISEHNRLYWYRQTLGQGPEFLTYFQNEAQLEKSRLLSDRFSAERPKGSFSTLEIQRTEQGDSAMYLCASSLVQVRGKAFFGQGTRLTVV.

CDR3 region: CASSQGNIQYF. The CDR3 DNA is TGTGCCAGCTCACAGGGGAACATTCAGTACTTC. The chain combines TRBV7-3 with TRBJ2-4; TRBD1 matches 7 bases. The germline V gene encodes CDR1 SGHTA and CDR2 FQGTGA. Trimming removed 8 bases from V and 7 bases from J; junction bases left unmatched: 2. The CDR3 has 11 amino acids.

The chain combines TRBV28 with TRBJ1-1; 7 nucleotides match TRBD1. The CDR3 is made up of 14 amino acids. Germline V gene data show CDR1 as MDHEN and CDR2 as SYDVKM. V gave up 8 bases and J gave up 3 bases; unmatched junction bases: 9. The CDR3 region has the DNA TGTGCCAGCGATCCGGGACAGAGGGACACTGAAGCTTTCTTT. Its translation: CASDPGQRDTEAFF.

The V gene is TRBV5-1, the J gene TRBJ1-1; 7 nucleotides line up with TRBD1. V lost 3 bases and J lost 0; bases outside the gene matches: 11. The germline V gene has CDR1 SGHRS and CDR2 YFSETQ. The length of the CDR3 is 17 residues. The CDR3 sequence: CASSWGATGSVNTEAFF. The CDR3, as DNA: TGCGCCAGCAGCTGGGGGGCGACAGGGTCGGTGAACACTGAAGCTTTCTTT.

The V gene is TRBV7-6, the J gene TRBJ2-5, with 7 bases fitting TRBD2. Germline loops: CDR1 SGHVS, CDR2 FNYEAQ. This CDR3 comprises 14 residues. The V gene end was trimmed by 4 bases and the J gene end by 2 bases; junction bases not matched to a gene: 4. This CDR3 is CASSSGLEQETQYF. CDR3 sequence (DNA): TGTGCCAGCAGCTCTGGACTAGAGCAAGAGACCCAGTACTTC.

The rearrangement links TRBV2 to TRBJ1-5; 9 bases fit TRBD1. The ends lost 5 bases at V and 7 bases at J; junction bases unmatched: 6. The CDR3 runs 14 residues. Germline V gene sequence: CDR1 SNHLY, CDR2 FYNNEI. The CDR3 DNA is TGTGCCAGCAGTCCAGGGGACAGGGCCCAGCCCCAGCATTTT. Translated: CASSPGDRAQPQHF.

This chain uses TRBV9 with TRBJ2-7, with 7 bases matching TRBD2. The CDR3 has 15 amino acids. Germline V gives CDR1 SGDLS, CDR2 YYNGEE. The V gene end was trimmed by 2 bases and the J gene end by 2 bases; junction bases not matched to a gene: 7. CDR3: CASSVGTTTPYEQYF. The CDR3 DNA sequence: TGTGCCAGCAGCGTCGGGACTACGACACCCTACGAGCAGTACTTC.

The chain links TRBV5-4 to TRBJ2-7; 7 bases map to TRBD1. The CDR3 length is 13 residues. Per the germline V gene, CDR1 is SGHNT and CDR2 is YYREEE (reference sequence). Germline trimming cut 3 bases from V and 1 base from J; bases unmatched to any gene: 1. In DNA form, the CDR3 reads TGTGCCAGCAGCTCGGGACAGTCCTACGAGCAGTACTTC. Protein: CASSSGQSYEQYF.